What follows are 7 T cell receptor beta chains derived from one specimen sequenced in a study of identifying expanded T cells in peripheral blood. This table comes from immunoSEQ multiplex PCR, and its TCRdb copy is limited to in-frame clones, with some not included. The repertoire has 70,000 to 100,000 clones, around 85% of them found once; the top ten carry roughly 5.5%. Sample: blood. The receptor source for this set is a person aged 18 to 75 in good health.

In this sample, this clone turned up a few times. The chain uses TRBV30 and TRBJ1-5; no clear D gene. This CDR3 has 13 residues. The germline gives CDR1 GTSNPN, CDR2 SVGIG (reference sequence). V lost 1 base and J lost 0, with 4 bases in between. The CDR3 DNA sequence: TGTGCCTGGAGTGAAGATAGCAATCAGCCCCAGCATTTT. It encodes CAWSEDSNQPQHF. Full variable domain (remainder filled in from reference TRBV30 and TRBJ1-5): SQTIHQWPATLVQPVGSPLSLECTVEGTSNPNLYWYRQAAGRGLQLLFYSVGIGQISSEVPQNLSASRPQDRQFILSSKKLLLSDSGFYLCAWSEDSNQPQHFGDGTRLSIL.

The chain uses TRBV11-2 and TRBJ1-5; D remains ambiguous. The germline V and J ends were trimmed by 3 bases and 7 bases, with 10 bases remaining between them. Germline V lookup: CDR1 SGHAT, CDR2 FQNNGV. The CDR3 is 13 amino acids. The CDR3 bases are TGTGCCAGCAGCTTTCAGGCTGGGCAGCCCCAGCATTTT. This translates into CASSFQAGQPQHF. The complete variable domain, with remaining parts taken from reference TRBV11-2 and TRBJ1-5, reads EAGVAQSPRYKIIEKRQSVAFWCNPISGHATLYWYQQILGQGPKLLIQFQNNGVVDDSQLPKDRFSAERLKGVDSTLKIQPAKLEDSAVYLCASSFQAGQPQHFGDGTRLSIL.

The V and J genes are TRBV6-1 and TRBJ1-1; D gene ambiguous. Germline CDR1 MNHNS, CDR2 SASEGT. The V and J ends lost 1 base and 6 bases respectively, with 9 bases between them. The CDR3 consists of 13 residues. The CDR3 nucleotides are TGTGCCAGCAGTGAAGGTCTCACAGCTGAAGCTTTCTTT. Its translation is CASSEGLTAEAFF.

The V call is TRBV19, the J call TRBJ2-7; TRBD1 agrees at 10 bases. The CDR3 length is 17 residues. The germline V gene has CDR1 LNHDA and CDR2 SQIVND (reference sequence). J lost 6 bases, V lost 4 bases, and 15 bases had no gene match. The CDR3: CASSRWDRGGSTGEQYF. Here the CDR3 DNA reads TGTGCCAGTAGTAGATGGGACAGGGGAGGATCTACTGGCGAGCAGTACTTC.

This clone was detected once. This rearrangement joins TRBV6-5 to TRBJ1-2; possibly TRBD1 for D (6 bases). The CDR3 length is 13 residues. Trimming stripped 5 bases from V and 6 bases from J, with 13 bases between. Germline V CDR1 and CDR2: MNHEY, SVGAGI. CDR3 amino acids: CASSPHRANGYTF. The CDR3, as DNA: TGTGCCAGCAGTCCACACAGGGCCAATGGCTACACCTTC.

The chain couples TRBV7-2 to TRBJ2-5; tentatively, D is TRBD2 (5 bases). V lost 5 bases and J 7 bases, leaving 8 bases between the germline ends. The CDR3 length is 11 residues. Germline V lookup: CDR1 SGHTA, CDR2 FQGNSA. CDR3 amino acids: CASSPEGTQYF. In DNA, the CDR3 is TGTGCCAGCAGCCCCGAGGGGACCCAGTACTTC.

The chain joins TRBV5-1 to TRBJ1-2, with D possibly TRBD1 on 5 matching bases. The V gene's germline CDR1 is SGHRS and CDR2 YFSETQ. This CDR3 comprises 12 residues. V was clipped by 4 bases and J by 6 bases, with 10 bases between them. CDR3 sequence (DNA): TGCGCCAGCAGCCTCCAGGGTGATGGCTACACCTTC. Amino acid sequence: CASSLQGDGYTF.